A single sample gave rise to the 23 T cell receptor beta chains below, sequenced in a study of cytomegalovirus exposure and HLA in healthy donors (dated by TCRdb to about 2017). The library was generated by the immunoSEQ multiplex PCR assay. A mixture of 60 forward primers for TCR Vbeta segments and 13 reverse primers for TCR Jbeta segments was used in the multiplex PCR. In its TCRdb copy, this immuneACCESS table keeps in-frame sequences only and misses some clones. Where compared with another copy, unresolved V genes explain less than half of these, and the others have no known cause. The table for this sample shows around 88,000 clones. The leading ten clones occupy roughly 6% of the sample. Material for sequencing was PBMCs. The receptor set was obtained from a girl aged 10 to 17 in good health and CMV-seropositive.

This rearrangement joins TRBV19 to TRBJ2-5; 11 positions match TRBD2. Trimming took 1 base from V and 2 from J; bases not matched to a gene: 6. The CDR3 has 17 residues. In germline, CDR1 is LNHDA, CDR2 SQIVND (reference sequence). CDR3 sequence reads: CASSIVTSGGFQETQYF. As DNA, the CDR3 is TGTGCCAGTAGTATAGTCACTAGCGGGGGCTTTCAAGAGACCCAGTACTTC.

The V call is TRBV11-2, the J call TRBJ1-2; D remains ambiguous. Germline values: CDR1 SGHAT, CDR2 FQNNGV. The CDR3 totals 16 residues. V was shortened by 2 bases and J by 4 bases, with 17 bases between the two germline ends. CDR3: CASSLSTGRTAYGYTF. The CDR3 bases are TGTGCCAGCAGCTTATCAACCGGGAGGACTGCCTATGGCTACACCTTC.

The V gene is TRBV18, the J gene TRBJ2-3, with 8 bases identical to TRBD2. The CDR3 runs 15 residues. In germline, CDR1 is KGHSH, CDR2 LQKENI. J was trimmed by 2 bases and V by 4 bases; bases with no gene match: 5. The CDR3 loop is CASSRAGGATDTQYF. The CDR3 nucleotides read TGTGCCAGCTCACGCGCGGGGGGCGCCACAGATACGCAGTATTTT. Supplemented by reference TRBV18 and TRBJ2-3, the full variable domain reads NAGVMQNPRHLVRRRGQEARLRCSPMKGHSHVYWYRQLPEEGLKFMVYLQKENIIDESGMPKERFSAEFPKEGPSILRIQQVVRGDSAAYFCASSRAGGATDTQYFGPGTRLTVL.

The chain joins TRBV11-3 to TRBJ2-7; D may be TRBD1 (5 bases). The CDR3 is 13 residues long. The ends were cut back, 1 base at V and 3 bases at J, with 7 bases in the middle. Germline V gene sequence: CDR1 SGHNT, CDR2 YENEEA. The CDR3 loop is CASSLGQIYEQYF. For the CDR3, the DNA is TGTGCCAGCAGCTTAGGACAGATCTACGAGCAGTACTTC.

This sequence joins TRBV4-1 and TRBJ2-1; 11 bases line up with TRBD2. The germline CDR1 and CDR2 sequences are MGHRA and YSYEKL. Trimming at V came to 1 base and at J to 6 bases, leaving 2 bases not matched to a gene. The CDR3 is 15 residues long. CDR3 nucleotide sequence: TGCGCCAGCAGCCAAGTTAGCGGGGGGGGCAATGAGCAGTTCTTC. Its translation is CASSQVSGGGNEQFF.

The chain joins TRBV6-1 to TRBJ1-1, with TRBD1 matching over 12 bases. This CDR3 region has 17 residues. V lost 4 bases and J lost 1; bases outside the gene matches: 7. Germline V gives CDR1 MNHNS, CDR2 SASEGT. The CDR3 is CASSATGTGGTNTEAFF. CDR3 in DNA: TGTGCCAGCAGTGCCACCGGGACAGGGGGCACGAACACTGAAGCTTTCTTT.

This chain joins TRBV7-2 and TRBJ2-7; TRBD1 is a possible D gene (5 bases). This CDR3 region has 13 residues. The germline V gene encodes CDR1 SGHTA and CDR2 FQGNSA. Deletions cut 1 base from V and 4 bases from J, with 8 bases between. DNA of the CDR3: TGTGCCAGCAGCTTAGAGGGGCCTTACGAGCAGTACGTC. Amino acid sequence: CASSLEGPYEQYV.

The rearrangement joins TRBV11-2 to TRBJ1-2; 10 bases are shared with TRBD1. Trimming removed 5 bases from V and 5 bases from J; junction bases left unmatched: 8. The CDR3 length is 15 residues. Germline CDR1 reads SGHAT; CDR2 reads FQNNGV. Written as DNA, the CDR3 is TGTGCCAGCAGCCCCCCCGGGACAGGGGCGTATGGCTACACCTTC. This sequence encodes CASSPPGTGAYGYTF.

The chain joins TRBV9 to TRBJ1-2; D uncertain. The CDR3 consists of 13 residues. The V gene lost 5 bases and the J gene lost 0 bases, with 8 bases spanning the gap. Germline V lookup: CDR1 SGDLS, CDR2 YYNGEE. As DNA, the CDR3 is TGTGCCAGCAGGGGCGCAGCTAACTATGGCTACACCTTC. The encoded protein is CASRGAANYGYTF.

The chain combines TRBV15 with TRBJ2-7; TRBD2 is a possible D gene (6 bases). This CDR3 is built from 13 residues. Trimming shortened V by 4 bases and J by 4 bases, and 11 bases separated the two germline ends. The germline V gene has CDR1 LNHNV and CDR2 YYDKDF (reference sequence). For the CDR3, the DNA is TGTGCCACCAGCACTGGGCGGGGTTACGAGCAGTACGTC. Its protein product is CATSTGRGYEQYV.

The chain uses TRBV29-1 and TRBJ2-1; D is unresolved. The CDR3 has 12 residues. V lost 4 bases to trimming and J lost 6 bases, with 10 bases between them. Germline V CDR1 and CDR2: SQVTM, ANQGSEA. CDR3: CSVGGLPNEQFF. Here the CDR3 DNA reads TGCAGCGTTGGTGGGCTTCCCAATGAGCAGTTCTTC.

V usage is TRBV6-5 and J usage is TRBJ2-3; 10 bases align to TRBD2. The CDR3 runs 16 residues. V gave up 4 bases and J gave up 0 bases; unmatched junction bases: 4. CDR1 is MNHEY and CDR2 is SVGAGI in the germline V gene. CDR3 in amino acids: CASSSVAGGSTDTQYF. The DNA of the CDR3 is TGTGCCAGCAGTTCGGTAGCGGGGGGAAGCACAGATACGCAGTATTTT.

The chain recombines TRBV11-2 with TRBJ1-5; D uncertain. There are 13 residues in the CDR3. Germline CDR1 and CDR2: SGHAT and FQNNGV. Trimming removed 8 bases at V and 5 bases at J, with 13 bases between. The CDR3, as DNA: TGTGCCAGCCGAATAGCTCTAGATCAGCCCCAGCATTTT. It yields the protein CASRIALDQPQHF.

This chain joins TRBV5-5 and TRBJ2-7; 7 bases are shared with TRBD1. The CDR3 extends over 13 amino acids. V lost 1 base, J lost 4 bases, and 2 bases stayed unmatched. Germline-derived CDR1 and CDR2 are SGHKS and YYEKEE (reference sequence). This CDR3 reads CASSLTGEYEQYF. The CDR3 nucleotides read TGTGCCAGCAGCTTGACAGGGGAGTACGAGCAGTACTTC.

The chain links TRBV18 to TRBJ1-6; D remains unclear. Trimming took off 5 bases at V and 0 bases at J, with 8 bases between the two ends. Germline V gene data show CDR1 as KGHSH and CDR2 as LQKENI. The CDR3 is made up of 15 amino acids. In DNA, the CDR3 is TGTGCCAGCTCAATCTATAGCTCCTATAATTCACCCCTCCACTTT. This encodes CASSIYSSYNSPLHF.

The J gene is TRBJ2-3, the V gene TRBV4-2; D is perhaps TRBD1 (6 bases). The germline V gene has CDR1 LGHNA and CDR2 YNFKEQ. This CDR3 contains 16 residues. The V end was cut by 1 base, the J end by 2 bases, with 13 bases between. The CDR3: CASSQAGQGNTDTQYF. The CDR3 DNA reads as TGTGCCAGCAGCCAAGCGGGGCAGGGGAACACAGATACGCAGTATTTT.

The chain employs TRBV7-6 and TRBJ2-1, with TRBD2 matching over 8 bases. V was pared by 1 base and J by 2 bases, with 7 bases of the junction left unmatched. Looked up from germline, CDR1 is SGHVS and CDR2 is FNYEAQ. The CDR3 has 17 residues. CDR3 region: CASSLVASGSTYNEQFF. The CDR3 bases are TGTGCCAGCAGCTTAGTAGCTAGCGGGTCCACCTACAATGAGCAGTTCTTC.

The chain has TRBV9 and TRBJ1-1; 8 bases match TRBD1. Germline CDR1 SGDLS, CDR2 YYNGEE. This CDR3 has 15 amino acids. With V trimmed by 6 bases and J by 1 base, 8 bases remained unmatched. The DNA for the CDR3 is TGTGCCAGCACGAGGGGCAGGGGGCGGAACACTGAAGCTTTCTTT. Encoded protein: CASTRGRGRNTEAFF.

The chain couples TRBV9 to TRBJ1-2, with 9 bases aligning to TRBD1. Germline trimming cut 3 bases from V and 4 bases from J; bases unmatched to any gene: 4. This CDR3 has 14 amino acids. CDR1 SGDLS and CDR2 YYNGEE come from the germline V gene. CDR3 nucleotides: TGTGCCAGCAGCGGTACAGGGGGCGGCTATGGCTACACCTTC. This encodes CASSGTGGGYGYTF.

This chain links TRBV9 with TRBJ2-2; D remains unclear. Trimming removed 1 base from V and 3 bases from J, with 13 bases in between. CDR1 and CDR2 from the germline V gene are SGDLS and YYNGEE. This CDR3 contains 16 residues. The CDR3 region is CASSVTLGTHTGELFF. The CDR3 DNA is TGTGCCAGCAGCGTAACCCTGGGCACTCACACCGGGGAGCTGTTTTTT.

V gene TRBV30 combines with J gene TRBJ1-1; D unresolved. The CDR3 contains 13 residues. The V gene's germline CDR1 is GTSNPN and CDR2 SVGIG (reference sequence). Trimming shortened V by 0 bases and J by 1 base, and 6 bases separated the two germline ends. For the CDR3, the DNA is TGTGCCTGGAGTGTAACAGAGAACACTGAAGCTTTCTTT. This codes for CAWSVTENTEAFF.

The chain couples TRBV28 to TRBJ1-1; D not certain. Germline values: CDR1 MDHEN, CDR2 SYDVKM. The CDR3 consists of 17 residues. V lost 5 bases to trimming and J lost 1 base, with 20 bases between them. Here the CDR3 DNA reads TGTGCCAGCAGTCCCTCGCCCGGTGGGCAGCAGAACACTGAAGCTTTCTTT. This codes for CASSPSPGGQQNTEAFF.

The chain is built from TRBV15 and TRBJ2-3; D unresolved. Germline V gene lookup returns CDR1 LNHNV and CDR2 YYDKDF (reference sequence). The germline V and J ends were trimmed by 8 bases and 2 bases, with 17 bases remaining between them. CDR3 length: 15 amino acids. The chain's CDR3 is CATRGPSLSTDTQYF. CDR3 DNA: TGTGCCACCCGTGGCCCATCCTTATCCACAGATACGCAGTATTTT. Looking up the rest from reference TRBV15 and TRBJ2-3 gives the full variable domain: DAMVIQNPRYQVTQFGKPVTLSCSQTLNHNVMYWYQQKSSQAPKLLFHYYDKDFNNEADTPDNFQSRRPNTSFCFLDIRSPGLGDTAMYLCATRGPSLSTDTQYFGPGTRLTVL.